The 9 T cell receptor beta chains reported below all come from one sample, sequenced in a study of T cells and Merkel cell carcinoma outcomes. The repertoire was sequenced with immunoSEQ multiplex PCR; TCRdb's copy has only in-frame clones and lacks some. Of thousands of clones in the sample, around four fifths were seen once. The sample consisted of tumor tissue from Merkel cell carcinoma. The receptors originated from a human donor with Merkel cell carcinoma.

The chain employs TRBV7-2 and TRBJ1-1, with D unresolved. The CDR3 length is 13 residues. CDR1 SGHTA and CDR2 FQGNSA come from the germline V gene. The V gene lost 2 bases and the J gene lost 1 base, with 5 bases spanning the gap. The CDR3 region is CASSLNTNTEAFF. The CDR3 nucleotides are TGTGCCAGCAGCTTAAATACGAACACTGAAGCTTTCTTT.

This chain links TRBV7-2 with TRBJ2-3; no firm D call. The CDR3 totals 16 residues. Germline CDR1 and CDR2: SGHTA and FQGNSA. Trimming removed 4 bases from V and 0 bases from J, with 14 bases in between. The CDR3 DNA reads TGTGCCAGCAGCTCCCGGATGGGCTCCAGCACAGATACGCAGTATTTT. Protein: CASSSRMGSSTDTQYF.

The chain carries TRBV28 and TRBJ1-2, with D perhaps matching TRBD1 (6 bases). V was trimmed by 4 bases and J by 8 bases, leaving 26 bases between them. The CDR3 extends over 17 amino acids. Germline CDR1 and CDR2: MDHEN and SYDVKM. CDR3 residues: CASSSYVGVGGRKGYTF. The CDR3 nucleotides read TGTGCCAGCAGTTCTTATGTTGGGGTCGGGGGGCGCAAGGGCTACACCTTC.

This chain uses TRBV5-4 with TRBJ2-3, with 9 bases matching TRBD2. With 2 bases clipped from V and 8 bases from J, the junction kept 6 bases outside the gene matches. CDR3 length: 14 amino acids. Germline loops: CDR1 SGHNT, CDR2 YYREEE (reference sequence). The CDR3: CASSLASGDVTQYF. CDR3 DNA: TGTGCCAGCAGCTTAGCTAGCGGGGACGTTACGCAGTATTTT.

The chain employs TRBV5-6 and TRBJ2-1, with TRBD2 matching 7 bases. Trimming at V came to 2 bases and at J to 8 bases, leaving 4 bases not matched to a gene. Looked up from germline, CDR1 is SGHDT and CDR2 is YYEEEE. The CDR3 runs to 13 residues. As DNA, the CDR3 is TGTGCCAGCAGCTTCACTAGCGCCCATGAGCAGTTCTTC. Its protein product is CASSFTSAHEQFF.

The chain carries TRBV2 and TRBJ2-2, with D possibly TRBD2 on 5 matching bases. V was shortened by 6 bases and J by 0 bases, with 14 bases between the two germline ends. The CDR3 has 16 residues. Looked up from germline, CDR1 is SNHLY and CDR2 is FYNNEI. The CDR3 nucleotides read TGTGCCAGCAGCCCGGGAAAGAGATCGAACACCGGGGAGCTGTTTTTT. Translated: CASSPGKRSNTGELFF.

This chain links TRBV19 with TRBJ2-6; D remains ambiguous. V was pared by 8 bases and J by 4 bases, with 18 bases between. The CDR3 consists of 16 residues. CDR1 is LNHDA, CDR2 SQIVND, per germline (reference sequence). CDR3: CASLPGFSSGANVLTF. CDR3 DNA sequence: TGTGCCAGTCTCCCCGGGTTTAGCTCAGGGGCCAACGTCCTGACTTTC.

The V and J genes are TRBV15 and TRBJ1-3; D call uncertain. The CDR3 runs 16 residues. Germline V gene data show CDR1 as LNHNV and CDR2 as YYDKDF (reference sequence). V was shortened by 0 bases and J by 0 bases, with 9 bases between the two germline ends. This CDR3 reads CATSRDAGFSGNTIYF. The CDR3 coding sequence is TGTGCCACCAGCAGAGACGCAGGATTCTCTGGAAACACCATATATTTT.

The chain couples TRBV4-3 to TRBJ1-1; D is ambiguous. Per the germline V gene, CDR1 is LGHNA and CDR2 is YSLEER. Trimming removed 11 bases from V and 10 bases from J, with 23 bases in between. The CDR3 totals 13 residues. The CDR3 loop reads CASSPRRGLRAFF. The CDR3 region has the DNA TGCGCCTCCTCCCCCCGGCGGGGTTTAAGAGCTTTCTTT.